This T cell receptor (beta chain) was sequenced during a study of regulatory T cells in long-lasting Graves disease. Time point reported: persistent/refractory GD, antithyroid drugs over 5 years with positive TRAb. The TCR library used RNA extracted from PBMCs. General study results and limits: Reduced TCR diversity was observed in persistent Graves' patients versus newly diagnosed patients. Patients with persistent disease shared fewer than 3,500 public clonotypes, outpacing the 966 shared by new patients. No thyroid tissue was studied; the work used peripheral blood only.

This clonotype was seen at least ten times. Its target is not known. According to the study, TCR beta libraries were built with iRepertoire HTBI primers and CDR3-region Arm-PCR. In TCRdb, the multiplex PCR reads were re-called with MiXCR into one record per CDR3 protein. The sample has approximately 290,000 distinct CDR3 sequences, 22% seen once; the top ten hold roughly 50%. The CDR3 is 18 amino acids. The V gene's germline CDR1 is SGHTA and CDR2 FQGNSA. The V and J ends lost 1 base and 1 base respectively, with 19 bases between them. The J gene is TRBJ2-5, the V gene TRBV7-2; D is possibly TRBD2 (7 bases). Here the sequenced sample was peripheral blood mononuclear cells (PBMCs), taken when the disease was refractory, from a patient treated with antithyroid drugs. This receptor was identified in a female donor with Graves disease. For the CDR3, the DNA is TGTGCCAGCAGCTTAGAGGGGGGGAGGGGGTTACCCCAAGAGACCCAGTACTTC. Protein sequence: CASSLEGGRGLPQETQYF.